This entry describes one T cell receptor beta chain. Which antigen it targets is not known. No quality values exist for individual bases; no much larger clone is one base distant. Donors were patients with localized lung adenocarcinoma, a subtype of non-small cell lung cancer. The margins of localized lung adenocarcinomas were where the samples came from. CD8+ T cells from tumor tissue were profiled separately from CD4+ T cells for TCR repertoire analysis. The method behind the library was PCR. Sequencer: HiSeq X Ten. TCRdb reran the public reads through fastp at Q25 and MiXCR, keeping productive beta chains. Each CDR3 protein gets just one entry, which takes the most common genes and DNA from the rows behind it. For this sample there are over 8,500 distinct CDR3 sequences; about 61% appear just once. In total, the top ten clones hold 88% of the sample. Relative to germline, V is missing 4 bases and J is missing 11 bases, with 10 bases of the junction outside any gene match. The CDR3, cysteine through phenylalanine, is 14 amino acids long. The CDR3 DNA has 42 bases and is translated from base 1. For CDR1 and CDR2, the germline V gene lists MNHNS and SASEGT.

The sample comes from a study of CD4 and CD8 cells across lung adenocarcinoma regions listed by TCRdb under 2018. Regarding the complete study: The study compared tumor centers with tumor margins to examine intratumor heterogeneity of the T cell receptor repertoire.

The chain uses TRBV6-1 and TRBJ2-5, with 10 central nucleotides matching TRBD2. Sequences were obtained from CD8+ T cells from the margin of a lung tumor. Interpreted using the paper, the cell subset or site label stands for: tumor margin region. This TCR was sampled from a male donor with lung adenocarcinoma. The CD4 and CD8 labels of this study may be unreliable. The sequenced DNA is TGTGCCAGCAGTGGGCTAGCGGGAGTACATGAGCAGTACTTC. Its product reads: CASSGLAGVHEQYF.